This TCR beta chain was retrieved from a study of blood T cell repertoires in COVID-19. As for the study in general: The study drew acute and convalescent COVID-19 samples from the United States, Italy and Spain. Sources were T cells, B-cell-depleted T cells, or PBMCs; the material itself was cDNA or gDNA.

CDR1 is SGHTA, CDR2 FQGTGA, per germline. The CDR3 runs to 15 residues. V lost 7 bases to trimming and J lost 1 base; unmatched junction nucleotides: 7. As processed by the authors: By means of reference gene primer amplification, nucleated cell counts were estimated. The method was immunoSEQ multiplex PCR; TCRdb's version includes in-frame clones alone and lacks a portion of them. The V and J calls and clone size were taken over from that table, and D and trimming were inferred from the DNA. The repertoire consists of 200,000 to 250,000 clones, with about 80% occurring once and the leading ten covering around 1.9%.

Specimen: peripheral blood. This TCR came from an elderly woman with acute or convalescent COVID-19. This rearrangement joins TRBV7-3 to TRBJ2-3, with 8 bases fitting TRBD2. In DNA, the CDR3 is TGTGCCAGCACCCTAAGCGGGAGTCGCACAGATACGCAGTATTTT. This codes for CASTLSGSRTDTQYF.